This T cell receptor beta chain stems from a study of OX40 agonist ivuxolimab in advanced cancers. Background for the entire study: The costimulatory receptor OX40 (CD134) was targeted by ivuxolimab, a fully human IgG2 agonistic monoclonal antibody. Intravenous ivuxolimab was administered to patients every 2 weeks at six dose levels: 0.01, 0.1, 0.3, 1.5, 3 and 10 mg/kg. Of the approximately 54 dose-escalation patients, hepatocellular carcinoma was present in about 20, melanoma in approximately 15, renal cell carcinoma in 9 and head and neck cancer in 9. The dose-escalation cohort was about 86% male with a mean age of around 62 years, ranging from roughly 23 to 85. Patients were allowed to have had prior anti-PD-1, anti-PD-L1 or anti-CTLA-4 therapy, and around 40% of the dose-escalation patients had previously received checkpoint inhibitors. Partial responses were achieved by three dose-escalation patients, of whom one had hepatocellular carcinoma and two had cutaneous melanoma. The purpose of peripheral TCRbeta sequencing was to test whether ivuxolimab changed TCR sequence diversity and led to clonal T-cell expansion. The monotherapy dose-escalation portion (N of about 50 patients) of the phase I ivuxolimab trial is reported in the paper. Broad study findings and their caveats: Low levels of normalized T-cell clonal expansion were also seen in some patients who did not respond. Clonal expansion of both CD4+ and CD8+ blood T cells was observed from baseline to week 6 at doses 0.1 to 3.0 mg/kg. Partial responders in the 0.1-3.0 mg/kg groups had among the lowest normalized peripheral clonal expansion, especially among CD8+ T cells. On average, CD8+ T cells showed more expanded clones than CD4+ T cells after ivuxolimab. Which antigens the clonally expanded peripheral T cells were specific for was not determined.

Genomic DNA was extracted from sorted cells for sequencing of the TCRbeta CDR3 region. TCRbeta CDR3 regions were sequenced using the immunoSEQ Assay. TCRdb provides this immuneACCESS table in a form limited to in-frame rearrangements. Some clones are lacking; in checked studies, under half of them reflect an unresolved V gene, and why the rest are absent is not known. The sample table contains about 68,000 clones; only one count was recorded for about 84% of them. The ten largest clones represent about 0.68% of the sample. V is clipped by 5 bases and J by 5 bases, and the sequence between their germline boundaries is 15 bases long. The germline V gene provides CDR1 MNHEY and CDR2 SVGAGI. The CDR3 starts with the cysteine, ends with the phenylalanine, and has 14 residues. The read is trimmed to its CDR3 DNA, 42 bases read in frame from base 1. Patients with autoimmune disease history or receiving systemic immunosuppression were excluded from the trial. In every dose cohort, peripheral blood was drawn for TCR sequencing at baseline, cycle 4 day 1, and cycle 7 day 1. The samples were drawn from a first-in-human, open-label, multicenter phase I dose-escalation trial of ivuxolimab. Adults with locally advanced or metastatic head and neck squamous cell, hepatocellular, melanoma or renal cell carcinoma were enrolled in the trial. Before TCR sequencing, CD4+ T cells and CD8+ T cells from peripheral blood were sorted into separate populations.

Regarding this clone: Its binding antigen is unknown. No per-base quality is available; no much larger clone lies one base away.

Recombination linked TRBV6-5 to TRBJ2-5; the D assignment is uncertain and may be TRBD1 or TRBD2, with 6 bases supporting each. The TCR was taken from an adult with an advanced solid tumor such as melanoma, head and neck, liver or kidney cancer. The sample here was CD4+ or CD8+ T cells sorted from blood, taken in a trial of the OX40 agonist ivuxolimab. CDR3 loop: CASSKQGGSETQYF. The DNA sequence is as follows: TGTGCCAGCAGTAAACAGGGAGGTAGCGAGACCCAGTACTTC.